This T cell receptor beta chain is from a study of CD8+ T cells in alopecia areata. As for the study in general: Tofacitinib ran for 6 to 18 months before 6 months off drug.

Reverse transcription of extracted RNA yielded cDNA, which provided the sequencing template. Produced via immunoSEQ multiplex PCR; TCRdb's table is partial and in-frame only. This sample has about 180,000 clones; about 67% occur once, and the top ten carry over 10%. The clonotype originates from a human donor with alopecia areata. This sample comprised CD8+ T cells sorted from blood, obtained at week 0.

The CDR3 DNA sequence: TGCGCCAGCAGTGAGTCGGGTCGCGGGGGGGCAGGGGAGCAGTACTTC. It encodes CASSESGRGGAGEQYF. The chain carries TRBV10-2 and TRBJ2-7; 9 bases fit TRBD2. The CDR3 has 16 amino acids. Germline CDR1 is WSHSY and CDR2 is SAAADI. V lost 0 bases and J lost 7; bases outside the gene matches: 10.